What follows are 16 T cell receptor beta chains derived from one specimen sequenced in a study of tumor-infiltrating lymphocytes in primary liver carcinoma. Making TCR beta cDNA involved approximately 0.5 ug total RNA and a constant-region primer. ARM-PCR, slightly modified, supplied the TCR beta libraries through three nested multiplex PCR rounds. Both of the initial two PCR rounds ran for nine to ten cycles and employed TRBV1-TRBV30 forward primers alongside a C-beta reverse primer. TCRdb redid the calling of the multiplex PCR reads with MiXCR, one entry per CDR3 protein. This table holds 95,000 to 100,000 distinct CDR3 sequences, around 73% found once. For each extraction, RNA and DNA were obtained together from around 18-30 mg of unsorted bulk tissue. The sample was liver tumor tissue from sampling region 2. Subset noted: tumor region T2, inferior pole. These receptors were taken from a woman aged 55 to 70 with primary liver carcinoma and hepatitis B virus infection.

On this clonotype itself: The germline gene is not matched at one end of the junction; a read error may be the cause. V gene TRBV6-5 combines with J gene TRBJ2-7; either TRBD1 or TRBD2 may supply D (6 bases each). In germline, CDR1 is MNHEY, CDR2 SVGAGI. CDR3 length equals 15 residues. The CDR3 region is CASSQGTSTTYDQYF. Written as DNA, the CDR3 is TGTGCCAGCAGCCAGGGGACTTCAACGACCTACGACCAGTACTTC.

With respect to this clonotype: Being one base from a much bigger clone, this may be a read error. The chain employs TRBV5-1 and TRBJ2-7; D tentatively reads TRBD1 or TRBD2 (6 bases each). Germline V gives CDR1 SGHRS, CDR2 YFSETQ. The CDR3 has 14 amino acids. The chain's CDR3 is CASSLYSGAYERYF. DNA for the CDR3: TGCGCCAGCAGCTTGTATTCGGGGGCCTACGAGCGGTACTTC. Looking up the rest from reference TRBV5-1 and TRBJ2-7 gives the full variable domain: KAGVTQTPRYLIKTRGQQVTLSCSPISGHRSVSWYQQTPGQGLQFLFEYFSETQRNKGNFPGRFSGRQFSNSRSEMNVSTLELGDSALYLCASSLYSGAYERYFGPGTRLTVT.

A note on this clonotype: One end of the junction fails to match germline, which may point to a read error. The chain couples TRBV13 to TRBJ2-3, with TRBD1 as a possible D gene (5 bases). Germline loops: CDR1 PRHDT, CDR2 FYEKMQ (reference sequence). The CDR3 sequence is 14 residues long. The CDR3 loop reads CSSSPTAHQDTQYF. Written as DNA, the CDR3 is TGTTCCAGCAGCCCGACAGCCCATCAAGATACGCAGTATTTT.

Turning to this clonotype: Sequence at one end of the junction differs from germline and may be a read error. The CDR3 DNA sequence: TGTACCAGCAGCCCGGGAGTTCGGGAGTTCTTC. Amino acids: CTSSPGVREFF. The rearrangement uses TRBV11-2 and TRBJ2-1, with a weak D call TRBD2 (6 bases). The CDR3 spans 11 residues. Germline V gene data show CDR1 as SGHAT and CDR2 as FQNNGV.

This clonotype has just a few counts. V is TRBV28 and J is TRBJ1-2; possibly TRBD1 for D (5 bases). Per the germline V gene, CDR1 is MDHEN and CDR2 is SYDVKM. The CDR3 is 15 residues long. V lost 2 bases and J lost 8, with 18 bases in between. The DNA of the CDR3 is TGTGCCAGCAGTTTACCCGAGGACAAGGTGAAAGGCTACACCTTC. Translation: CASSLPEDKVKGYTF.

As concerns this clonotype: This may be a read error, as it is one base from a much larger clone. This rearrangement joins TRBV29-1 to TRBJ1-2; D gene ambiguous. The V gene's germline CDR1 is SQVTM and CDR2 ANQGSEA. CDR3 size: 12 residues. In DNA form, the CDR3 reads TGCAGCGTTGAGGGGAATCACTACGGCTACACCTTC. Protein: CSVEGNHYGYTF.

This clonotype was recorded many times. As DNA, the CDR3 is TGTGCCAGCAGAGAGCGACTAGCGGGAGGCCCAGGGGGCGAGCAGTACTTC. This encodes CASRERLAGGPGGEQYF. The J gene is TRBJ2-7, the V gene TRBV11-2; TRBD2 agrees at 13 bases. V lost 6 bases to trimming and J lost 6 bases; unmatched junction nucleotides: 14. This CDR3 is built from 17 residues. Germline CDR1 SGHAT, CDR2 FQNNGV.

This clonotype was recorded a few times. A much larger clone lies a single base off, so this may be a read error. The J gene is TRBJ1-5, the V gene TRBV6-5; D might be TRBD1 (6 bases). The CDR3 contains 15 residues. The germline V gene encodes CDR1 MNHEY and CDR2 SVGAGI. DNA for the CDR3: TGTGCCAGCAGCCAAGGACAGTGGGGCAATCAGTCCCAGCATTTT. It translates to CASSQGQWGNQSQHF.

Of note for this clonotype: Since the CDR3 does not end with the conserved phenylalanine or tryptophan, this likely comes from a read error. CDR3 amino acids: CASSPGLEGPDTQYL. The CDR3 DNA reads TGTGCCAGCAGCCCTGGACTAGAGGGCCCAGATACACAGTATTTA. The rearrangement uses TRBV11-2 and TRBJ2-3, with 7 bases that match TRBD2. The CDR3 has 15 residues. Germline CDR1 reads SGHAT; CDR2 reads FQNNGV.

With respect to this clonotype: A junction boundary mismatches the germline segment, possibly from a read error. The V and J genes are TRBV12-3 or TRBV12-4 and TRBJ1-6; 7 bases agree with TRBD1. CDR3 length: 14 residues. This CDR3 reads CASRLGTDISLLHF. The CDR3 DNA reads TGTGCCAGCAGGCTCGGGACAGATATTTCACTCCTCCACTTT.

With regard to this clonotype: Just one base apart from a much larger clone, this may be a read error. This chain links TRBV4-2 with TRBJ2-2; a possible D gene is TRBD2 (6 bases). CDR1 is LGHNA and CDR2 is YNFKEQ in the germline V gene. The CDR3 covers 15 residues. The CDR3 sequence is CASSRIAANTWELFF. As DNA, the CDR3 is TGTGCCAGCAGCCGCATAGCGGCGAACACCTGGGAGCTGTTTTTT.

By frequency in the sample, this clonotype is medium-sized. This rearrangement joins TRBV6-1 to TRBJ2-7; D is possibly TRBD1 (6 bases). Germline values: CDR1 MNHNS, CDR2 SASEGT. This CDR3 region has 12 residues. V lost 8 bases, J lost 0 bases, and 8 bases lay in between. The CDR3 is CASGQHSYEQYF. CDR3 bases: TGTGCCAGCGGACAGCACTCCTACGAGCAGTACTTC.

In regard to this clonotype: At one boundary the junction diverges from the germline segment, which might be a read error. The chain joins TRBV4-1 to TRBJ1-3, with D perhaps TRBD1 (5 bases). The germline CDR1 and CDR2 sequences are MGHRA and YSYEKL. This CDR3 is built from 15 residues. The CDR3 sequence: CTSSQPQASGDTIYF. The CDR3 DNA reads TGCACCAGCAGCCAACCACAGGCCTCTGGAGACACCATATATTTT.

Remarks on this clonotype: A much bigger clone sits one base away, suggesting this may be a read error. The chain recombines TRBV6-6 with TRBJ1-3; 7 bases agree with TRBD1. The CDR3 runs 15 residues. Germline V gene data show CDR1 as MNHNY and CDR2 as SVGAGI (reference sequence). V shed 8 bases, J shed 0 bases, and the junction held 7 bases outside the gene matches. DNA of the CDR3: TGTGCCAGCGAGAGACAGGGTTCCTCTGGAAACACCATATATTTT. Its protein is CASERQGSSGNTIYF.

A remark on this clonotype: The junction shows a germline mismatch at one end, possibly a read error. The rearrangement joins TRBV11-2 to TRBJ2-4, with TRBD1 as a possible D gene (7 bases). The CDR3 runs to 17 residues. Looked up from germline, CDR1 is SGHAT and CDR2 is FQNNGV. Written as DNA, the CDR3 is TGTGCCAGCAGTTTATCTACAGGGGACTTAGCCAAAAACATTCGGTACTTC. Protein: CASSLSTGDLAKNIRYF. Filled out from reference TRBV11-2 and TRBJ2-4, the complete variable domain reads EAGVAQSPRYKIIEKRQSVAFWCNPISGHATLYWYQQILGQGPKLLIQFQNNGVVDDSQLPKDRFSAERLKGVDSTLKIQPAKLEDSAVYLCASSLSTGDLAKNIRYFGAGTRLSVL.

In its sample, this clonotype was seen many times. The chain couples TRBV29-1 to TRBJ2-7, with 8 bases identical to TRBD1. Per germline, CDR1 SQVTM and CDR2 ANQGSEA. The length of the CDR3 is 13 residues. With V trimmed by 3 bases and J by 6 bases, 7 bases remained unmatched. The CDR3, as DNA: TGCAGCGTTGAGTGGCAGGGGGCCGGCGAGCAGTACTTC. It specifies CSVEWQGAGEQYF.